This entry is about one T cell receptor beta chain. The germline V gene has CDR1 MNHEY and CDR2 SVGAGI. V shed 10 bases and J 7 bases; nucleotides not matched to a gene: 7. This CDR3 region has 13 residues. The sample comes from a study of immune evolution from preneoplasia to lung adenocarcinoma. Clones were read by immunoSEQ multiplex PCR, and TCRdb kept only the in-frame ones, dropping some. This sample carries approximately 11,000 clones, roughly 82% of them seen once, and the ten largest clones take roughly 3.4%. This clonotype was sampled from a person aged 70 to 85 with lung adenocarcinoma. The source material was FFPE minimally invasive lung adenocarcinoma tissue. The chain couples TRBV6-5 to TRBJ1-5; 10 bases are shared with TRBD1. The DNA for the CDR3 is TGTGCCACACGGGACAGGGGTGGGCAGCCCCAGCATTTT. Translation gives CATRDRGGQPQHF.